One and the same sample provided the 18 T cell receptor beta chains below, sequenced in a study of cytomegalovirus exposure and HLA in healthy donors. The PCR contained 60 Vbeta and 13 Jbeta primers. Profiled with immunoSEQ multiplex PCR; TCRdb holds only in-frame clones, not every one. The sample has 180,000 or so clones; about three quarters are singletons. Material for sequencing was PBMCs. The receptors were sampled from a man in his fifties or sixties in good health and CMV-seropositive.

V is TRBV29-1 and J is TRBJ2-3, with TRBD2 matching over 10 bases. This CDR3 contains 15 residues. The ends lost 1 base at V and 4 bases at J; junction bases unmatched: 5. Germline CDR1 SQVTM, CDR2 ANQGSEA. In nucleotides, the CDR3 is TGCAGCGTTGAAGGGCCCCTAGCGGGGGCAGATACGCAGTATTTT. Translated: CSVEGPLAGADTQYF.

The V gene is TRBV2, the J gene TRBJ2-3, with D perhaps TRBD1 (6 bases). The CDR3 length is 15 residues. The germline gives CDR1 SNHLY, CDR2 FYNNEI. V lost 1 base and J 2 bases, leaving 10 bases between the germline ends. CDR3 protein: CASSEDRADTDTQYF. CDR3 DNA: TGTGCCAGCAGTGAAGACAGGGCGGACACAGATACGCAGTATTTT. The complete variable domain, with remaining parts taken from reference TRBV2 and TRBJ2-3, reads EPEVTQTPSHQVTQMGQEVILRCVPISNHLYFYWYRQILGQKVEFLVSFYNNEISEKSEIFDDQFSVERPDGSNFTLKIRSTKLEDSAMYFCASSEDRADTDTQYFGPGTRLTVL.

The V and J genes are TRBV20-1 and TRBJ2-5; the D is unclear. CDR3 length equals 10 residues. Germline V lookup: CDR1 DFQATT, CDR2 SNEGSKA (reference sequence). The V and J ends lost 5 bases and 3 bases respectively, with 4 bases between them. CDR3 loop: CSAPKETQYF. The CDR3 bases are TGCAGTGCTCCAAAAGAGACCCAGTACTTC.

V is TRBV6-5 and J is TRBJ2-6; D is perhaps TRBD1 (5 bases). CDR1 is MNHEY, CDR2 SVGAGI, per germline. The V end lost 2 bases, the J end lost 0 bases, and 8 bases lay between the germline ends. The CDR3 contains 16 residues. Here the CDR3 reads CASSYRGTSGANVLTF. In nucleotides, the CDR3 is TGTGCCAGCAGTTACAGGGGTACCTCTGGGGCCAACGTCCTGACTTTC.

This clone appeared a few times. The J gene is TRBJ1-2, the V gene TRBV7-2; D is uncertain. Germline CDR1 reads SGHTA; CDR2 reads FQGNSA. The CDR3 spans 14 residues. V was clipped by 6 bases and J by 6 bases, with 17 bases between them. The CDR3 here is CASRPTSPQNGYTF. CDR3 DNA: TGTGCCAGCAGACCCACATCTCCGCAAAATGGCTACACCTTC.

V usage is TRBV5-4 and J usage is TRBJ1-6; D is undetermined. Trimming took 3 bases from V and 9 from J, leaving 13 bases between them. The CDR3 loop spans 14 amino acids. Per germline, CDR1 SGHNT and CDR2 YYREEE (reference sequence). The CDR3 protein is CASSSVQSASPLHF. CDR3 DNA: TGTGCCAGCAGCTCGGTACAGTCGGCTTCACCCCTCCACTTT.

The rearrangement links TRBV4-1 to TRBJ2-2; no reliable D call. The CDR3 sequence is 16 residues long. The V end was cut by 4 bases, the J end by 7 bases, with 19 bases between. CDR1 and CDR2 (germline): MGHRA, YSYEKL. The CDR3 is CASSRSWQVRHGELFF. The CDR3, as DNA: TGCGCCAGCAGCCGAAGTTGGCAGGTTCGGCACGGGGAGCTGTTTTTT.

This chain connects TRBV20-1 to TRBJ1-1, with D possibly TRBD1 on 5 matching bases. V was clipped by 3 bases and J by 7 bases, with 9 bases between them. Germline V gene lookup returns CDR1 DFQATT and CDR2 SNEGSKA (reference sequence). The CDR3 spans 11 residues. CDR3 sequence: CSASADIEAFF. Here the CDR3 DNA reads TGCAGTGCTAGTGCGGACATTGAAGCTTTCTTT.

The table lists this clone with a few counts. This chain uses TRBV19 with TRBJ2-6; 7 bases match TRBD1. Trimming took 9 bases from V and 0 from J; bases not matched to a gene: 11. The germline gives CDR1 LNHDA, CDR2 SQIVND (reference sequence). The CDR3 totals 17 residues. CDR3 loop: CASCRTGTSSGANVLTF. CDR3 DNA: TGTGCCAGCTGCCGGACAGGCACGAGCTCTGGGGCCAACGTCCTGACTTTC.

V usage is TRBV2 and J usage is TRBJ1-2; D is uncertain. The germline V and J ends were trimmed by 3 bases and 0 bases, with 17 bases remaining between them. CDR1 SNHLY and CDR2 FYNNEI come from the germline V gene. CDR3 length equals 17 residues. CDR3 nucleotide sequence: TGTGCCAGCAGTGACTCCAGGATAAGAAGTTCTAACTATGGCTACACCTTC. Translating gives CASSDSRIRSSNYGYTF.

This clone was seen a single time. The chain uses TRBV7-9 and TRBJ2-3, with TRBD2 matching over 7 bases. V trimming: 3 bases; J trimming: 1 base; junction bases outside the gene matches: 4. The CDR3 covers 15 residues. The germline gives CDR1 SEHNR, CDR2 FQNEAQ (reference sequence). The DNA of the CDR3 is TGTGCCAGCAGCTTTTCGGCGGGGGGCACAGATACGCAGTATTTT. Amino acid sequence: CASSFSAGGTDTQYF.

This clone is a singleton in its sample. The chain couples TRBV4-3 to TRBJ2-5, with TRBD2 matching 12 bases. Germline lookup yields CDR1 LGHNA and CDR2 YSLEER. This CDR3 region has 18 residues. The V segment lost 1 base and the J segment 5 bases; nucleotides outside the gene matches: 11. In nucleotides, the CDR3 is TGCGCCAGCAGCCAAGGCCTGGGGCTAGCGGGGGGGCGTGAGACCCAGTACTTC. As protein: CASSQGLGLAGGRETQYF.

The genes are TRBV7-8 and TRBJ1-5, with D possibly being TRBD1 (5 bases). CDR1 and CDR2 from the germline V gene are SGHVS and FQNEAQ. The CDR3 covers 15 residues. V lost 0 bases, J lost 7 bases, and 13 bases lay in between. This CDR3 reads CASSLAPQGGQPQHF. The CDR3 nucleotides are TGTGCCAGCAGCTTAGCGCCTCAGGGTGGGCAGCCCCAGCATTTT.

The chain joins TRBV5-6 to TRBJ2-5, with 9 bases identical to TRBD2. V was clipped by 4 bases and J by 2 bases; unmatched bases: 9. The CDR3 is made up of 16 amino acids. Germline V gives CDR1 SGHDT, CDR2 YYEEEE. CDR3 sequence: CASSMGAGGRQETQYF. The CDR3 DNA follows: TGTGCCAGCAGCATGGGCGCGGGGGGGCGTCAAGAGACCCAGTACTTC.

The CDR3 loop is CASSLSHRGLDEQYF. The CDR3 DNA is TGTGCCAGCAGCTTATCACACAGGGGATTGGACGAGCAGTACTTC. This chain joins TRBV7-2 and TRBJ2-7, with 7 bases identical to TRBD1. Germline V lookup: CDR1 SGHTA, CDR2 FQGNSA. V trimming: 2 bases; J trimming: 5 bases; junction bases outside the gene matches: 9. This CDR3 region has 15 residues.

The gene calls are TRBV7-3 and TRBJ2-5, with 9 bases that match TRBD2. V lost 2 bases, J lost 4 bases, and 11 bases stayed unmatched. CDR3 size: 17 residues. Germline V CDR1 and CDR2: SGHTA, FQGTGA. CDR3: CASSLGVGGGAAETQYF. The CDR3 DNA sequence: TGTGCCAGCAGCTTAGGGGTCGGCGGGGGGGCCGCAGAGACCCAGTACTTC.

The table lists this clone with a few counts. The rearrangement links TRBV5-1 to TRBJ1-4, with 7 bases aligning to TRBD1. Germline lookup yields CDR1 SGHRS and CDR2 YFSETQ. J was trimmed by 3 bases and V by 3 bases; bases with no gene match: 8. This CDR3 has 16 amino acids. The CDR3, as DNA: TGCGCCAGCAGCTCTAGAGACAGGGCCTCTAATGAAAAACTGTTTTTT. Translation: CASSSRDRASNEKLFF.

The chain uses TRBV6-1 and TRBJ1-6; D gene unclear. The V gene's germline CDR1 is MNHNS and CDR2 SASEGT. V dropped 2 bases and J dropped 7 bases, with 12 bases sitting between them. There are 15 residues in the CDR3. The CDR3: CASSERGSHNSPLHF. The CDR3 nucleotides are TGTGCCAGCAGTGAACGAGGCAGTCACAATTCACCCCTCCACTTT.